This TCR beta chain was obtained from a study of Ad26.COV2.S vaccination and SARS-CoV-2 variants. Overall study context: Donor was in the COV1001 Ad26.COV2.S trial arm. In the study, Ad26.COV2.S was injected intramuscularly once, or twice 56 days apart.

Study conclusions and caveats: Vaccine recipients had higher spike-specific TCR breadth than placebo recipients.

The CDR3 loop spans 12 amino acids. The germline V and J ends were trimmed by 6 bases and 5 bases, with 10 bases remaining between them. With regard to this clone: Its antigen remains unidentified.

Sample treatment: 15 to 20 received Ad26.COV2.S at low or high dose, single or two shots; a few received placebo; per-sample allocation not given. Samples were taken on day 63 after the first vaccine or placebo injection. Generated by immunoSEQ multiplex PCR, the TCRdb table keeps only in-frame clones and is missing some. Of hundreds of thousands of clones listed, roughly nine tenths are singletons. This clonotype was obtained from a person between 18 and 59 years old who received the Ad26.COV2.S COVID-19 vaccine or a placebo. The specimen comprised peripheral blood, sampled in a trial of Ad26.COV2.S vaccine versus placebo. The rearrangement joins TRBV12-3 or TRBV12-4 to TRBJ1-2; D gene unclear. The DNA for the CDR3 is TGTGCCAGCAGGTACGGACGGTATGGCTACACCTTC. This gives the protein CASRYGRYGYTF.